This T cell receptor beta chain comes out of a study of cytomegalovirus exposure and HLA in healthy donors. Study context: Within an early data release were about 85 million unique TCRs drawn from HLA-typed donors. Overall study results and limits: Earlier analysis yielded a pattern in which most TCR beta V segments were productive about 90% or about 30% of the time. Another analysis was done later, and it associated 17,000 or so TCR beta sequences with HLA alleles at 0.05 false discovery rate. In a later analysis, CMV-associated beta chains were mostly HLA-associated, it appeared.

The CDR3 loop spans 16 amino acids. V was pared by 4 bases and J by 0 bases, with 15 bases between. The germline V gene encodes CDR1 SGHVS and CDR2 FNYEAQ. 60 Vbeta and 13 Jbeta primers were used in PCR. Sequencing used immunoSEQ multiplex PCR; TCRdb keeps in-frame clones, though not all of them. The sample shows roughly 160,000 clones, more than 70% of them seen only once. In the case of this clone: Its antigen is unknown. The sample holds other DNA sequences that translate to the same CDR3.

This TCR was sampled from a man between 25 and 39 years old in good health and CMV-seronegative. Sequencing was done on a sample of PBMCs. The chain joins TRBV7-6 to TRBJ2-5; D might be TRBD2 (6 bases). The CDR3 nucleotides are TGTGCCAGCAGCTCGATAGGGGACTCGTACCAAGAGACCCAGTACTTC. Its translation is CASSSIGDSYQETQYF.